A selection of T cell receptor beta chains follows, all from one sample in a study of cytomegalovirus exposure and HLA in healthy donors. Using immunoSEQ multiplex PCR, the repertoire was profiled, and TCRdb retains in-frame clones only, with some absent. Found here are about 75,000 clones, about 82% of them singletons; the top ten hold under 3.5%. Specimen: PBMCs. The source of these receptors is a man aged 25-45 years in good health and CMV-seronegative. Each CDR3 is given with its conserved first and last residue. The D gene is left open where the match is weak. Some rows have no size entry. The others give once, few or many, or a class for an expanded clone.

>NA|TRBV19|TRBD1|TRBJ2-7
TGTGCCACTCGATCCGGGACAGGCACCTACGAGCAGTACTTC
CATRSGTGTYEQYF
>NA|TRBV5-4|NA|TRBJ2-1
TGTGCCAGCAGCTCCAAGTTTGGGACTCAACCTAATGAGCAGTTCTTC
CASSSKFGTQPNEQFF
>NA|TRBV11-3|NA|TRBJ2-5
TGTGCCAGCAGCTTAGAGGGACGGGGGGCAAAGGAGACCCAGTACTTC
CASSLEGRGAKETQYF
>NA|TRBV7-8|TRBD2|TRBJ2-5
TGTGCCAGCAGCTCGAACCCGGGAGCGGGGGGCAGGGAGACCCAGTACTTC
CASSSNPGAGGRETQYF
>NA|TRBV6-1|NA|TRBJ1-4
TGTGCCGCCGTTCGGGGTACTAATGAAAAACTGTTTTTT
CAAVRGTNEKLFF
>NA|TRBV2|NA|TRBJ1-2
TGTGCCAGCAGCAAAGAGACAGGCCTTAACTATGGCTACACCTTC
CASSKETGLNYGYTF
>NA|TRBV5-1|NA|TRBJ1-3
TGCGCCAGCAGCTCGCGAATGACGGGAAGCTCTGGAAACACCATATATTTT
CASSSRMTGSSGNTIYF
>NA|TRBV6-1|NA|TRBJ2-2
TGTGCCAGCAGTGAAGTCGGGGGTGAAGGGGAGCTGTTTTTT
CASSEVGGEGELFF
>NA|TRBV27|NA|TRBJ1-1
TGTGCCAGCAGTTTATTTACAGGGTACACTGAAGCTTTCTTT
CASSLFTGYTEAFF
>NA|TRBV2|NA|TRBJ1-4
TGTGCCAGCAGTGACAGGGGCAGTATTGAAAAACTGTTTTTT
CASSDRGSIEKLFF
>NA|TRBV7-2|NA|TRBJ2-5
TGTGCCAGCAGCTTATTTCCGAGGGGGAGCCAAGAGACCCAGTACTTC
CASSLFPRGSQETQYF
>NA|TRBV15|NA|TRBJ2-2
TGTGCCACCAGCAGTACCCCATCTCGCGGGACCGGGGAGCTGTTTTTT
CATSSTPSRGTGELFF
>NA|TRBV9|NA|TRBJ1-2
TGTGCCAGCAGCGTAGCTGCGGGCCAGTATGGCTACACCTTC
CASSVAAGQYGYTF
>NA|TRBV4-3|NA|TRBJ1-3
TGCGCCAGCAGCCGCCGCTTAGCCCCCTCTGGAAACACCATATATTTT
CASSRRLAPSGNTIYF
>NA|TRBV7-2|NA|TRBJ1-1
TGTGCCAGCAGCTTCGGAGGGTTCACTGAAGCTTTCTTT
CASSFGGFTEAFF
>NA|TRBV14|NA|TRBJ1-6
TGTGCCAGCAGCCAAGTCGGCGGGAGCTCCTATAATTCACCCCTCCACTTT
CASSQVGGSSYNSPLHF
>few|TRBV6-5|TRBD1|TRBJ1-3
TGTGCCAGCAGTCGGACAGGGGCTGGAAACACCATATATTTT
CASSRTGAGNTIYF
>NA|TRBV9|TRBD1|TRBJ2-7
TGTGCCAGCAGCGTAGAGGGGACAGGGGGTTACGAGCAGTACTTC
CASSVEGTGGYEQYF
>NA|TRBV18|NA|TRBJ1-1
TGTGCCAGCTCGATGCACGGCGGCGCTAACACTGAAGCTTTCTTT
CASSMHGGANTEAFF
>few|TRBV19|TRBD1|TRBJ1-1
TGTGCCAGTAGGACAGGACAGGCGAACACTGAAGCTTTCTTT
CASRTGQANTEAFF